This TCR beta chain emerged from a study of CD8 T cells in Susac syndrome. Random hexamers served to reverse transcribe roughly 0.5 to 1 ug RNA. Amplification of TCR beta CDR3 used immunoSEQ multiplex PCR across 54 Vbeta and 13 Jbeta. TCRdb called the immunoSEQ multiplex PCR reads again in MiXCR, with one record for every CDR3 protein. The repertoire holds some 250,000 distinct CDR3 sequences, around 96% seen once, with 0.1% in the top ten. TCR beta was sequenced from blood CD8+ and CD4+ T cells. Isolation of CD8+ and CD4+ T cells was performed negatively, whereas enrichment of TEMRA cells was done by FACS. Trimming took off 1 base at V and 3 bases at J, with 9 bases between the two ends. Germline assignment: CDR1 LGHDT and CDR2 YNNKEL (reference sequence). This CDR3 has 14 amino acids.

Sequenced input: CD4+ T cells from PBMCs. V is TRBV3-1 and J is TRBJ1-2; D gene ambiguous. This sequence originates from a human donor with Susac syndrome. CDR3 amino acids: CASSQGFNYYGYTF. The CDR3 bases are TGTGCCAGCAGCCAAGGCTTCAACTACTATGGCTACACCTTC.